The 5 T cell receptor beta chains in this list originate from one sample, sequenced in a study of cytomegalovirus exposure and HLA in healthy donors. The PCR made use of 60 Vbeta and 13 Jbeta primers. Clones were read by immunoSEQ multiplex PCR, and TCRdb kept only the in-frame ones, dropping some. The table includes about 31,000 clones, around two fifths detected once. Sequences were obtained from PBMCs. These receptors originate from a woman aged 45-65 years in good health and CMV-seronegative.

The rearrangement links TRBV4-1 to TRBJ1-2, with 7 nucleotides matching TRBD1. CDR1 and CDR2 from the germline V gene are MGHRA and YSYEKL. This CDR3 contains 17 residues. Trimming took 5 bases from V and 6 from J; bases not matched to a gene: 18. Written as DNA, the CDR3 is TGCGCCAGCAGCAGCCGACAGGGTAGAGAGGTATACGATGGCTACACCTTC. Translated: CASSSRQGREVYDGYTF.

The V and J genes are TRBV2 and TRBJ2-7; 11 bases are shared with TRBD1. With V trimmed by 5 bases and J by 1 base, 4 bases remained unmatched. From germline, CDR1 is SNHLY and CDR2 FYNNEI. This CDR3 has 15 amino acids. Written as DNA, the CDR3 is TGTGCCAGCAGTAGAGGGACAGGGGGGTCCTACGAGCAGTACTTC. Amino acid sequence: CASSRGTGGSYEQYF.

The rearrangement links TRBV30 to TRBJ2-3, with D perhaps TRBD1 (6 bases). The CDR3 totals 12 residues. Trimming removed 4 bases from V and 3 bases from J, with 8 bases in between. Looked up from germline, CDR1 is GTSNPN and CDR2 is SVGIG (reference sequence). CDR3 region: CAWNQGTDTQYF. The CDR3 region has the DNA TGTGCCTGGAACCAGGGGACAGATACGCAGTATTTT.

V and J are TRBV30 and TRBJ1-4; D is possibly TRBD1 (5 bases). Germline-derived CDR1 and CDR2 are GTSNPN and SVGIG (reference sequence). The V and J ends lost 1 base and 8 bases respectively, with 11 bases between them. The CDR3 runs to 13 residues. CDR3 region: CAWSGGGGEKLFF. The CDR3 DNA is TGTGCCTGGAGTGGGGGTGGGGGGGAAAAACTGTTTTTT. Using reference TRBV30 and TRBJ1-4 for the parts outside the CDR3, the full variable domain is SQTIHQWPATLVQPVGSPLSLECTVEGTSNPNLYWYRQAAGRGLQLLFYSVGIGQISSEVPQNLSASRPQDRQFILSSKKLLLSDSGFYLCAWSGGGGEKLFFGSGTQLSVL.

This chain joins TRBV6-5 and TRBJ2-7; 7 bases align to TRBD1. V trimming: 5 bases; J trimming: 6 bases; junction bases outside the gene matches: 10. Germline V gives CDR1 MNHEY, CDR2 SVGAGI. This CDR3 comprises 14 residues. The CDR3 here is CASSPRQGSTEQYF. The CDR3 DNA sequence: TGTGCCAGCAGTCCGCGACAGGGCTCAACCGAGCAGTACTTC.